The source of this TCR beta chain is a study of blood T cells in healthy people across ages. With a J-beta primer mix and a sample-barcoded 5' primer, a second PCR ran about 7 to 12 cycles. A template-switch adaptor with 12 random nucleotides tagged each cDNA molecule. MiXCR, applied by TCRdb to the 5' RACE reads, yields one record per CDR3 protein. The repertoire consists of approximately 1.5 million distinct CDR3 sequences, with less than 45% occurring once and the leading ten covering about 3.8%. The V and J ends lost 3 bases and 1 base respectively, with 7 bases between them. In germline, CDR1 is SNHLY, CDR2 FYNNEI. The CDR3 totals 15 residues.

Sequencing was done on a sample of blood. The TCR sequence derives from a woman between 18 and 29 years old in good health. The V call is TRBV2, the J call TRBJ1-6; D gene uncertain. The CDR3 region is CASSETRSYNSPLHF. In DNA form, the CDR3 reads TGTGCCAGCAGTGAGACGAGGTCCTATAATTCACCCCTCCACTTT.